This T cell receptor (beta chain) emerged from a study of blood T cell repertoires in COVID-19. The method was immunoSEQ multiplex PCR; TCRdb's version includes in-frame clones alone and lacks a portion of them. The table has approximately 220,000 clones, approximately 86% seen once; the top ten hold around 4.5%. Participants were aged roughly 18 to 90 years from 24 US areas. The sequenced material came from PBMCs or T cells enriched from blood (not recorded which). The receptor comes from a woman aged 25 to 39 who had been exposed to COVID-19.

The CDR3 nucleotides are TGCGCCAGCAGCCTCGGGACAATAGATGGCTACACCTTC. It is translated as CASSLGTIDGYTF. The chain combines TRBV5-1 with TRBJ1-2; D might be TRBD1 (6 bases). Germline CDR1 and CDR2: SGHRS and YFSETQ. The germline V and J ends were trimmed by 4 bases and 6 bases, with 13 bases remaining between them. This CDR3 has 13 residues.